This TCR beta chain was sequenced for a study of post-analysis software for immune sequencing data. Study-wide background: Patients with relapsing-remitting, secondary progressive and progressive-relapsing multiple sclerosis courses were all represented.

Notes on the study in general: With TRBV5-6, TRBV5-1 and TRBV20-1 included, roughly five TRBV segments were more frequent in patients than in controls. Under the F measure, samples that were prepared in one batch clustered strongly together. In multiple sclerosis, normalized Chao1 diversity was significantly below that of controls.

Per germline, CDR1 DFQATT and CDR2 SNEGSKA (reference sequence). There are 15 residues in the CDR3. Trimming shortened V by 5 bases and J by 7 bases, and 21 bases separated the two germline ends. This clonotype has a handful of counts. The target antigen is unknown. TCR beta cDNA libraries had unique molecular identifiers. It was from roughly 1 to 10 million T cells that about half a million cDNA molecules came. From the PCR reads, TCRdb called clonotypes with MiXCR, one entry per CDR3 protein. This repertoire shows hundreds of thousands of distinct CDR3 sequences, approximately 60% found once; its top ten account for 10% to 12%.

This clonotype was sampled from a girl aged 2-15 years with multiple sclerosis. The J gene is TRBJ2-1, the V gene TRBV20-1, with D perhaps matching TRBD2 (5 bases). Input material: blood. CDR3 DNA sequence: TGCAGTGCTGTTAGTCTAGCAAGGGCTGAAAATGAGCAGTTCTTC. Its protein is CSAVSLARAENEQFF.